These T cell receptor beta chains were read from a single sample in a study of T cell changes during pregnancy in multiple sclerosis. Some clones are missing from TCRdb's copy, which holds only in-frame ones; the method was immunoSEQ multiplex PCR. The sample contains over 100,000 clones, roughly 90% of which appear only once. The sequencing used peripheral blood, collected in the third trimester of pregnancy. Receptors originate from a female donor with multiple sclerosis, enrolled in a pregnancy study. CDR3s include the opening cysteine and the closing phenylalanine or tryptophan. The order of the fields is J gene, V gene, CDR3 protein.

j_gene: TRBJ2-1; v_gene: TRBV7-2; CDR3aa: CASSLVRTSGHNEQFF
j_gene: TRBJ2-1; v_gene: TRBV7-8; CDR3aa: CASSPLPEEREGPDEQFF
j_gene: TRBJ2-1; v_gene: TRBV6-6; CDR3aa: CASSDSYNEQFF
j_gene: TRBJ2-7; v_gene: TRBV20-1; CDR3aa: CSARVTALQYF
j_gene: TRBJ1-1; v_gene: TRBV5-1; CDR3aa: CASSFWTTGNRMNTEAFF
j_gene: TRBJ1-1; v_gene: TRBV19; CDR3aa: CASSKWGIEGNTEAFF
j_gene: TRBJ2-5; v_gene: TRBV19; CDR3aa: CASGPSGGTFQETQYF
j_gene: TRBJ1-1; v_gene: TRBV6-1; CDR3aa: CASSEARDTEAFF
j_gene: TRBJ2-3; v_gene: TRBV2; CDR3aa: CASSSAGDRTDTQYF
j_gene: TRBJ2-1; v_gene: TRBV29-1; CDR3aa: CSVELLGAGADEQFF
j_gene: TRBJ2-7; v_gene: TRBV6-5; CDR3aa: CASSLMTSGSHEQYF
j_gene: TRBJ2-5; v_gene: TRBV29-1; CDR3aa: CSVATSSQETQYF
j_gene: TRBJ2-2; v_gene: TRBV5-1; CDR3aa: CASSLALGATGELFF
j_gene: TRBJ2-5; v_gene: TRBV7-9; CDR3aa: CASSRGGEETQYF
j_gene: TRBJ1-6; v_gene: TRBV19; CDR3aa: CASRRQVETSPLHF
j_gene: TRBJ2-7; v_gene: TRBV15; CDR3aa: CATSRDLGDAELF
j_gene: TRBJ2-3; v_gene: TRBV11-1; CDR3aa: CASSFATGSDTQYF
j_gene: TRBJ2-2; v_gene: TRBV4-1; CDR3aa: CASSQEGAGARVGGELFF
j_gene: TRBJ2-1; v_gene: TRBV5-1; CDR3aa: CASTSREGLNEQFF
j_gene: TRBJ1-1; v_gene: TRBV7-9; CDR3aa: CASSSNPGTGELNTEAFF
j_gene: TRBJ2-5; v_gene: TRBV19; CDR3aa: CASSSPSGSETQYF
j_gene: TRBJ1-3; v_gene: TRBV18; CDR3aa: CASSRQGNTIYF
j_gene: TRBJ1-1; v_gene: TRBV5-1; CDR3aa: CASSPGGDEAFF
j_gene: TRBJ1-2; v_gene: TRBV19; CDR3aa: CASSSGQARRVDGYTF
j_gene: TRBJ2-1; v_gene: TRBV15; CDR3aa: CATSREGGQSYEQFF
j_gene: TRBJ2-5; v_gene: TRBV5-1; CDR3aa: CASSFGGETQYF
j_gene: TRBJ2-7; v_gene: TRBV4-2; CDR3aa: CASSQERRAGEQYF
j_gene: TRBJ1-5; v_gene: TRBV10-3; CDR3aa: CAISGGPGGNQPQHF
j_gene: TRBJ1-5; v_gene: TRBV10-3; CDR3aa: CAISESGSNQPQHF
j_gene: TRBJ2-2; v_gene: TRBV2; CDR3aa: CASSGPGFTGELFF
j_gene: TRBJ2-2; v_gene: TRBV10-1; CDR3aa: CASRQSDSVAGELFF
j_gene: TRBJ2-2; v_gene: TRBV18; CDR3aa: CASSPQPSLDRVATGELFF
j_gene: TRBJ2-1; v_gene: TRBV4-1; CDR3aa: CASSHSPPTSANLDEQFF
j_gene: TRBJ1-1; v_gene: TRBV9; CDR3aa: CASSRGTGVNTEAFF
j_gene: TRBJ2-1; v_gene: TRBV5-6; CDR3aa: CASRGGTPGSYNEQFF
j_gene: TRBJ1-2; v_gene: TRBV2; CDR3aa: CASSELTEPIYGYTF
j_gene: TRBJ2-7; v_gene: TRBV11-2; CDR3aa: CASSLLAGGYSYEQYF
j_gene: TRBJ2-2; v_gene: TRBV5-1; CDR3aa: CASSPTVNTGELFF
j_gene: TRBJ2-3; v_gene: TRBV15; CDR3aa: CATSGGGLPRTDTQYF